This T cell receptor beta chain was recorded in a study of blood T cell repertoires in COVID-19. Overall study: Specimens from acute and convalescent COVID-19 originated in the United States, Italy and Spain. PBMCs, B-cell-depleted T cells, or T cells provided the cDNA or gDNA that made up the material.

This CDR3 is built from 15 residues. V dropped 2 bases and J dropped 3 bases, with 10 bases sitting between them. From germline, CDR1 is MNHNS and CDR2 SASEGT. In the source study's methods: The authors estimated nucleated cell counts from reference gene primer amplification. The method was immunoSEQ multiplex PCR; TCRdb's version includes in-frame clones alone and lacks a portion of them. Clone size and the V and J calls come from that table; the DNA yielded D and trimming. In the table there are 70,000 to 75,000 clones, roughly 80% of which are singletons. This clone came up a few times. Sequenced input: peripheral blood. The source of this sequence is a woman of 80 years or more with active or convalescent COVID-19. The chain links TRBV6-1 to TRBJ1-4; perhaps TRBD1 as D (6 bases). This CDR3 reads CASSETGTPNEKLFF. The CDR3 coding sequence is TGTGCCAGCAGTGAAACCGGGACACCTAATGAAAAACTGTTTTTT.